This TCR beta chain was retrieved from a study of sequential checkpoint blockade in melanoma. Study-level information: After both sequences, patients received maintenance nivolumab. DNA from 70 to 95 pretreatment tumor samples underwent TCRβ immunosequencing. Whole-study results and caveats: About 30 times likelier clinical benefit followed increased tumor T-cell fraction and clonality.

Germline V lookup: CDR1 KGHSH, CDR2 LQKENI. This CDR3 contains 17 residues. J lost 3 bases, V lost 4 bases, and 12 bases had no gene match. As concerns this clone: The antigen remains undetermined.

Produced via immunoSEQ multiplex PCR; TCRdb's table is partial and in-frame only. The table has 20,000 to 25,000 clones, 27% seen once. Treatment: randomized to nivolumab then ipilimumab (arm A) or the reverse (arm B). Sequencing used tumor tissue (inferred from file names), obtained from a patient given nivolumab and ipilimumab in sequence. This sequence originates from a human donor with melanoma. The J gene is TRBJ2-1, the V gene TRBV18; 7 positions match TRBD1. The CDR3 reads CASSQRSRGLVYNEQFF. DNA of the CDR3: TGTGCCAGCTCACAACGGTCGAGGGGGCTCGTCTACAATGAGCAGTTCTTC.